The clone carrying this TCR beta chain was seen a few times. Its cognate antigen is unknown. This sample stems from a study of beta chain features in type 1 diabetes. One heparinised draw of blood, averaging about 110 mL, came from each donor. Study findings and constraints: Across patients, naive, central memory and Treg TCRB repertoires exhibited apparently greater similarity than was observed across healthy donors. Patients and controls would share equally any PCR tilt toward shorter templates. Moderate yet significant TCRB CDR3 shortening was seen in Type 1 diabetes patients in all four CD4+ subsets.

The investigators reverse transcribed all of the isolated RNA, so they sequenced expressed TCRB transcripts. Mean read depth for naive, central memory and regulatory T cell samples was about 3.6 million reads. Sequenced by immunoSEQ multiplex PCR; TCRdb stores in-frame clones only, minus some. The sample gives 95,000 to 150,000 clones, about a sixth of which show up once; roughly 2.5% is in the top ten. The sequenced sample was central memory CD4+ T cells from blood. The TCR originated in a man under 40 with type 1 diabetes.

The CDR3 spells CASSSSSYNSPLHF. The DNA of the CDR3 is TGTGCCAGCAGCTCTAGCTCCTATAATTCACCCCTCCACTTT. The rearrangement joins TRBV7-2 to TRBJ1-6, with unresolved D. Trimming removed 4 bases at V and 0 bases at J, with 4 bases between. The CDR3 consists of 14 residues. CDR1 is SGHTA and CDR2 is FQGNSA in the germline V gene. The full variable domain, with the rest looked up from reference TRBV7-2 and TRBJ1-6, is GAGVSQSPSNKVTEKGKDVELRCDPISGHTALYWYRQSLGQGLEFLIYFQGNSAPDKSGLPSDRFSAERTGGSVSTLTIQRTQQEDSAVYLCASSSSSYNSPLHFGNGTRLTVT.